This T cell receptor beta chain comes out of a study of T-cell reconstitution after alpha-beta-depleted transplantation in children. Findings of the study overall: Reports say that about two months after transplant, the alpha-beta T cells came out of several hundred graft clones that had expanded. Surviving recipient T cells and thymic progenitors produced the high day-60 TCRbeta diversity seen in some patients. Newly generated T cells supplied most T-cell counts and diversity one year post-transplant.

This clonotype was seen more than once but under ten times. Its specificity is not known. The CDR3 loop spans 16 amino acids. V shed 5 bases, J shed 2 bases, and the junction held 9 bases outside the gene matches. The germline V gene encodes CDR1 SEHNR and CDR2 FQNEAQ (reference sequence). Preparing the TCRbeta library involved the use of unique molecular identifiers. Using its own MiXCR run on the PCR reads, TCRdb lists one record per CDR3 protein. The sample has about 870,000 distinct CDR3 sequences; roughly 15% are singletons. The chain recombines TRBV7-9 with TRBJ2-1, with 7 bases fitting TRBD2. Sample: PBMCs, mostly from graft donor cells, taken 360 days after TCRalphabeta/CD19-depleted stem cell transplant. The TCR originated in a male patient aged 10 to 17 who had a stem cell transplant for acute lymphoblastic leukemia, so the T cells may come from the graft donor. Here the CDR3 reads CASSQISGTPYNEQFF. In DNA form, the CDR3 reads TGTGCCAGCAGCCAAATCAGCGGGACTCCCTACAATGAGCAGTTCTTC.